The present TCR gamma chain was sequenced within a study of Vδ1+ human thymocytes. Regarding the study as a whole: Unlike peripheral blood Vdelta1+ controls, thymic delta-chain sequences included 15% to 20% Vdelta2 and few Vdelta3. Bulk repertoire data may be misinterpreted because of unexpected Vdelta2 sequences. Thymic TRG and TRD repertoires appeared highly polyclonal, with Gaussian CDR3 length distributions.

A note on this clone: What it recognizes is unknown.

The template was reverse-transcribed extracted RNA. Multiplex PCR used pooled V-gene forward primers and a constant-region reverse primer to amplify CDR3s. TCRdb re-analyzed the multiplex PCR reads via CATT. The data contain tens of thousands of gamma-chain clones, 20% to 25% of them singletons. Alphabeta T cells were depleted, then CD3+ Vdelta1+ Vdelta2- thymocytes were FACS-sorted. Vdelta1+ thymocyte sorts reached between about 98% and 99.6% purity. Germline V CDR1 and CDR2: EGSNGY, YDSYNSKV. With 0 bases clipped from V and 10 bases from J, the junction kept 15 bases outside the gene matches. This CDR3 has 15 residues.

This TCR was sampled from a girl in the first two years of life who had congenital heart surgery. The sample consisted of Vdelta1+ gamma-delta thymocytes from the thymus. Subset of the sample: FACS-sorted CD3+ TCRalphabeta- TCRVdelta1+ TCRVdelta2- thymocytes. The chain has TRGV2 and TRGJ1 or TRGJ2. The CDR3 bases are TGTGCCACCTGGGACGGGCGGATAGCGGGCCAGAAGAAACTCTTT. As protein: CATWDGRIAGQKKLF.